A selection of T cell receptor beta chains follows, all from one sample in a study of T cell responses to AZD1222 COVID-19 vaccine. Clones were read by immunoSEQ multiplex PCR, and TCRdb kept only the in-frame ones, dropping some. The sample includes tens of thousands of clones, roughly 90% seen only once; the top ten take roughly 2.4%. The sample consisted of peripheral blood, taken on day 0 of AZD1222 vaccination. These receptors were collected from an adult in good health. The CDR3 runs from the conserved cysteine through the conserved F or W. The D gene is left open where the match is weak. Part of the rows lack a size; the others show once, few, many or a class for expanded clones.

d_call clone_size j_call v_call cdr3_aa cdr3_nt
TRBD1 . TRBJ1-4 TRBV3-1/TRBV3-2 CASSFRPGQGVKLFF TGTGCCAGCAGTTTCAGACCGGGACAGGGTGTAAAACTGTTTTTT
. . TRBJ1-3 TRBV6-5 CASRPPSGNTIYF TGTGCCAGCAGACCACCCTCTGGAAACACCATATATTTT
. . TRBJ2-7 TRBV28 CASIEGGSSYEQYF TGTGCCAGCATTGAGGGGGGCTCCTCCTACGAGCAGTACTTC
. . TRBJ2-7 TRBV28 CASSPDVGRTYEQYF TGTGCCAGCAGTCCTGACGTTGGACGCACCTACGAGCAGTACTTC
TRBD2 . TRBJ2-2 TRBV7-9 CASSLLAGLTGELFF TGTGCCAGCAGCTTACTAGCGGGTCTTACCGGGGAGCTGTTTTTT
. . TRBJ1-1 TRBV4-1 CASSQRSRATEAFF TGCGCCAGCAGCCAACGAAGCCGGGCGACTGAAGCTTTCTTT
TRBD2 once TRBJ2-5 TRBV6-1 CASSDWIAGAGQETQYF TGTGCCAGCAGTGACTGGATAGCGGGAGCGGGCCAAGAGACCCAGTACTTC
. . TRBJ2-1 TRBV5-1 CASSYRALDNEQFF TGCGCCAGCAGCTACAGGGCTTTGGACAATGAGCAGTTCTTC
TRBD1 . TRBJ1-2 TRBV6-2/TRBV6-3 CASSYAEGQGPYGYTF TGTGCCAGCAGTTACGCAGAGGGACAGGGCCCCTATGGCTACACCTTC
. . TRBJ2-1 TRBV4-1 CASSQISSYNEQFF TGCGCCAGCAGCCAAATTTCCTCCTACAATGAGCAGTTCTTC
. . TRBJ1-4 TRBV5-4 CASSLGPNEKLFF TGTGCCAGCAGCTTAGGCCCGAATGAAAAACTGTTTTTT
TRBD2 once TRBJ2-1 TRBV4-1 CASSPRTSGTYNEQFF TGCGCCAGCAGCCCCCGGACTAGCGGGACCTACAATGAGCAGTTCTTC
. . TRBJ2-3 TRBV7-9 CASVGTDTQYF TGTGCCAGCGTCGGCACAGATACGCAGTATTTT
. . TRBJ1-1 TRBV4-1 CASSQALSREAFF TGCGCCAGCAGCCAAGCTTTGTCCCGGGAAGCTTTCTTT
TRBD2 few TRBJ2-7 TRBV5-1 CASSLDGTSGREQYF TGCGCCAGCAGCTTGGATGGGACTAGCGGTCGCGAGCAGTACTTC
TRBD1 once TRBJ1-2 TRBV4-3 CASSQDQGESYGYTF TGCGCCAGCAGCCAAGATCAGGGGGAAAGCTATGGCTACACCTTC
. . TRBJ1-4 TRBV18 CASSPSGRVGEKLFF TGTGCCAGCTCACCCTCAGGAAGGGTGGGTGAAAAACTGTTTTTT
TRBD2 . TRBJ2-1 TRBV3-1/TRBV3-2 CASSQGRSGRANEQFF TGTGCCAGCAGCCAAGGGAGGAGCGGGAGGGCCAATGAGCAGTTCTTC
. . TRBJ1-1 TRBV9 CASRELGTTNTEAFF TGTGCCAGCAGAGAGCTTGGGACAACCAACACTGAAGCTTTCTTT
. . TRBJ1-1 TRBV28 CASSFLSGHTEAFF TGTGCCAGCAGTTTTTTATCCGGGCACACTGAAGCTTTCTTT
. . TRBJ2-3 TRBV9 CASSVVGGGGDTQYF TGTGCCAGCAGCGTAGTGGGGGGAGGTGGAGATACGCAGTATTTT
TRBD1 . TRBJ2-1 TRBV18 CASSPAPPGQGANEQFF TGTGCCAGCTCACCTGCCCCTCCGGGACAGGGGGCCAATGAGCAGTTCTTC
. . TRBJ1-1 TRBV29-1 CSVVVHNEAFF TGCAGCGTTGTGGTACACAATGAAGCTTTCTTT
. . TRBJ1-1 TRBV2 CATNLGTKAFF TGTGCCACCAATCTAGGGACCAAAGCTTTCTTT
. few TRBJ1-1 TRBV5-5 CASSRYMNTEAFF TGTGCCAGCAGCCGTTATATGAACACTGAAGCTTTCTTT
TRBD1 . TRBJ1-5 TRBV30 CAWRGQVNQPQHF TGTGCCTGGAGGGGACAGGTCAATCAGCCCCAGCATTTT
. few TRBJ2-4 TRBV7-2 CASSLGTNVAKNIQYF TGTGCCAGCAGCTTGGGGACAAACGTAGCCAAAAACATTCAGTACTTC
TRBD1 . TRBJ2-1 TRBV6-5 CASSQGTAYNEQFF TGTGCCAGCAGCCAAGGGACAGCATACAATGAGCAGTTCTTC
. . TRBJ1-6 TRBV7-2 CASSLRGPGDNSPLHF TGTGCCAGCAGCTTAAGAGGGCCAGGCGATAATTCACCCCTCCACTTT
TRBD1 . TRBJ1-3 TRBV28 CASSPSTGSSGNTIYF TGTGCCAGCAGTCCCTCGACAGGGAGCTCTGGAAACACCATATATTTT
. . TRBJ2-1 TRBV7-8 CASSLDPTYNEQFF TGTGCCAGCAGCTTAGATCCTACCTACAATGAGCAGTTCTTC
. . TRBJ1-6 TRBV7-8 CASSSDNSPLHF TGTGCCAGCAGCTCGGATAATTCACCCCTCCACTTT
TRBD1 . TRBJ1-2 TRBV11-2 CASSLTSGGAYGYTF TGTGCCAGCAGCTTAACATCAGGGGGCGCTTATGGCTACACCTTC
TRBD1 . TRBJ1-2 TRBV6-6 CASNRDRQANYGYTF TGTGCCAGCAACCGGGACAGGCAAGCTAACTATGGCTACACCTTC
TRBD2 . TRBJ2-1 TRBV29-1 CSEGVAGESVEQFF TGCAGCGAAGGGGTAGCGGGAGAGAGTGTTGAGCAGTTCTTC
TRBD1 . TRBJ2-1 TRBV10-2 CASRDPGQGVHGSYNEQFF TGCGCCAGCAGGGACCCGGGACAGGGGGTCCATGGCTCCTACAATGAGCAGTTCTTC
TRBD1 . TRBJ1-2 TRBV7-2 CASSLDPGQANTF TGTGCCAGCAGCTTAGACCCCGGACAGGCTAACACCTTC
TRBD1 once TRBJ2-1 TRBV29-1 CSAWDSYNEQFF TGCAGCGCCTGGGACAGCTACAATGAGCAGTTCTTC